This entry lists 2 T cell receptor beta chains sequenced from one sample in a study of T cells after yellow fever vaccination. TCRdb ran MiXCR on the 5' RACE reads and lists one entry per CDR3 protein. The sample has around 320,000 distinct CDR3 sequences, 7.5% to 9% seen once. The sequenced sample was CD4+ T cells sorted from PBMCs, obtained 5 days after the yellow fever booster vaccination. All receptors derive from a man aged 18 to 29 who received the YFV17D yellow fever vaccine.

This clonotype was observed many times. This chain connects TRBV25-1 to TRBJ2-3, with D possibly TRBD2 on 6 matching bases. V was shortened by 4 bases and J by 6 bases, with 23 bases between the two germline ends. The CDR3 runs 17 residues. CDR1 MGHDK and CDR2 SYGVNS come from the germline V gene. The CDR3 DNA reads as TGTGCCAGCAGTGCTTTGGCAGGGAGGTATGTTTTGGATACGCAGTATTTT. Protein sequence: CASSALAGRYVLDTQYF.

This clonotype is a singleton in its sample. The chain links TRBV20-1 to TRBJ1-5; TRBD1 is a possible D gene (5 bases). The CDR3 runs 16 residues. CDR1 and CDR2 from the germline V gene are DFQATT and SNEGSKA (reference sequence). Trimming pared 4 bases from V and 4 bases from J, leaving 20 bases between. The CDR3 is CSAKDSFSTLNQPQHF. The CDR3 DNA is TGCAGTGCTAAAGACAGTTTTAGTACGCTTAATCAGCCCCAGCATTTT.